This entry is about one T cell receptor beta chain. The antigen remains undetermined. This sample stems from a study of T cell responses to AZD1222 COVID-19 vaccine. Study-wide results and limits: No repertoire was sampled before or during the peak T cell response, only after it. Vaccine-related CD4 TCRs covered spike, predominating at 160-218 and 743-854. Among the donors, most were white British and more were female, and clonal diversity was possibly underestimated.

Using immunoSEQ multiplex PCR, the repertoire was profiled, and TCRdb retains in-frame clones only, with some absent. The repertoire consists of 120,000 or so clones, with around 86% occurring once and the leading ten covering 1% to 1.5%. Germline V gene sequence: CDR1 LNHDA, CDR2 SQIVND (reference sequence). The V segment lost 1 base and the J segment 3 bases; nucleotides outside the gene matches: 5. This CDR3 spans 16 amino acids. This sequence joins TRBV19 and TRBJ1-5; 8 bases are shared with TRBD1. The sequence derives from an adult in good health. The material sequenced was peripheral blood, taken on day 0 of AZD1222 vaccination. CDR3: CASSIVPTGANQPQHF. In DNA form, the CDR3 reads TGTGCCAGTAGTATAGTCCCGACAGGGGCCAATCAGCCCCAGCATTTT.